The 9 T cell receptor beta chains listed next were all sequenced from one sample in a study of T cell responses to AZD1222 COVID-19 vaccine. Only in-frame clones appear in the TCRdb table, and some are missing; sequencing was by immunoSEQ multiplex PCR. Of 100,000 to 150,000 clones listed, around 80% are singletons. The material sequenced was peripheral blood, taken 28 days after the second AZD1222 dose. These receptor sequences come from an adult who received the AZD1222 COVID-19 vaccine.

This chain connects TRBV4-1 to TRBJ1-2; possibly TRBD1 for D (5 bases). This CDR3 contains 19 residues. Per germline, CDR1 MGHRA and CDR2 YSYEKL. Trimming took 0 bases from V and 5 from J, leaving 25 bases between them. The CDR3 region has the DNA TGCGCCAGCAGCCAAGAAGCGTCCCCGGGACTGAAGTTGGAATATGGCTACACCTTC. This codes for CASSQEASPGLKLEYGYTF.

This clone occurred a few times. The chain is built from TRBV4-1 and TRBJ2-6; a weak D match, TRBD1 (6 bases). There are 18 residues in the CDR3. V dropped 1 base and J dropped 2 bases, with 15 bases sitting between them. Germline-derived CDR1 and CDR2 are MGHRA and YSYEKL. The CDR3 DNA sequence: TGCGCCAGCAGCCAAGTAGAAATCACAGGGACTGGGGCCAACGTCCTGACTTTC. Its protein product is CASSQVEITGTGANVLTF.

CDR3 DNA: TGTGCCAGCAAGGGACAGGGACCCTATGGCTACACCTTC. It codes for CASKGQGPYGYTF. The chain recombines TRBV27 with TRBJ1-2; TRBD1 matches at 9 bases. The V segment lost 7 bases and the J segment 4 bases; nucleotides outside the gene matches: 4. CDR3 length equals 13 residues. CDR1 is MNHEY, CDR2 SMNVEV, per germline (reference sequence).

CDR3 bases: TGTGCCAGCAGCCCTGGGGGGGGGAAGATCTACGAGCAGTACTTC. Translated, it gives CASSPGGGKIYEQYF. The rearrangement uses TRBV5-4 and TRBJ2-7; TRBD2 aligns across 7 bases. Germline trimming cut 4 bases from V and 3 bases from J; bases unmatched to any gene: 10. The CDR3 covers 15 residues. Germline V gene sequence: CDR1 SGHNT, CDR2 YYREEE (reference sequence).

In its sample, this clone was seen a few times. The J gene is TRBJ2-1, the V gene TRBV5-8, with a weak D call TRBD2 (7 bases). Trimming removed 4 bases at V and 8 bases at J, with 22 bases between. CDR1 is SGHTS, CDR2 YDEGEE, per germline. The CDR3 totals 16 residues. The CDR3 region has the DNA TGTGCCAGCAGCCTTCGGACGGGGGGCAACATCGATGAGCAGTTCTTC. Protein: CASSLRTGGNIDEQFF.

This sequence joins TRBV27 and TRBJ1-1; 8 bases match TRBD1. CDR3 length: 14 residues. V was clipped by 4 bases and J by 4 bases; unmatched bases: 5. From germline, CDR1 is MNHEY and CDR2 SMNVEV (reference sequence). The CDR3 region is CASSWAGGSTEAFF. DNA for the CDR3: TGTGCCAGCAGTTGGGCAGGGGGCTCCACTGAAGCTTTCTTT.

The chain joins TRBV5-1 to TRBJ1-3, with D perhaps matching TRBD1 (5 bases). Between the trimmed V and J ends, which lost 0 bases and 3 bases, there was a span of 13 bases. Germline V gives CDR1 SGHRS, CDR2 YFSETQ. This CDR3 comprises 16 residues. The CDR3 sequence: CASSLARRGVGNTIYF. CDR3 nucleotides: TGCGCCAGCAGCTTGGCTCGTAGAGGGGTTGGAAACACCATATATTTT. Looking up the rest from reference TRBV5-1 and TRBJ1-3 gives the full variable domain: KAGVTQTPRYLIKTRGQQVTLSCSPISGHRSVSWYQQTPGQGLQFLFEYFSETQRNKGNFPGRFSGRQFSNSRSEMNVSTLELGDSALYLCASSLARRGVGNTIYFGEGSWLTVV.

The rearrangement links TRBV5-6 to TRBJ1-1; D might be TRBD1 (5 bases). Germline V gene data show CDR1 as SGHDT and CDR2 as YYEEEE. V was shortened by 4 bases and J by 4 bases, with 8 bases between the two germline ends. This CDR3 spans 12 amino acids. The CDR3 DNA is TGTGCCAGCAGCCTGGACATCACTGAAGCTTTCTTT. This translates into CASSLDITEAFF.

This clone turned up a few times. This chain links TRBV19 with TRBJ2-6; TRBD1 aligns across 7 bases. CDR3 length: 18 residues. V was clipped by 5 bases and J by 0 bases; unmatched bases: 10. CDR1 is LNHDA and CDR2 is SQIVND in the germline V gene (reference sequence). CDR3 loop: CASSETGTVPSGANVLTF. CDR3 in DNA: TGTGCCAGTAGTGAAACCGGGACAGTACCCTCTGGGGCCAACGTCCTGACTTTC. Combining the CDR3 with reference TRBV19 and TRBJ2-6 gives the whole variable domain DGGITQSPKYLFRKEGQNVTLSCEQNLNHDAMYWYRQDPGQGLRLIYYSQIVNDFQKGDIAEGYSVSREKKESFPLTVTSAQKNPTAFYLCASSETGTVPSGANVLTFGAGSRLTVL.